These 32 T cell receptor beta chains were sequenced from one sample in a study of cytotoxic CD8 clonotypes in ibrutinib-treated CLL. The table came from immunoSEQ multiplex PCR; TCRdb's copy has only in-frame clones and leaves some out. The table records 150,000 to 200,000 clones, around nine tenths of them present only once. The sample here was PBMCs, taken at disease progression, from a patient treated with ibrutinib. These receptors all stem from a human donor with chronic lymphocytic leukemia.

The chain is built from TRBV6-4 and TRBJ2-1; D gene uncertain. The CDR3 consists of 13 residues. Trimming pared 2 bases from V and 9 bases from J, leaving 11 bases between. Per the germline V gene, CDR1 is MRHNA and CDR2 is SNTAGT. The CDR3 region is CASSDLAVGEQFF. CDR3 sequence (DNA): TGTGCCAGCAGTGACCTGGCAGTTGGTGAGCAGTTCTTC.

This clone was seen more than once but under ten times. The V gene is TRBV29-1, the J gene TRBJ1-2; possibly TRBD1 for D (5 bases). This CDR3 comprises 14 residues. V lost 6 bases to trimming and J lost 0 bases, with 14 bases between them. CDR1 is SQVTM and CDR2 is ANQGSEA in the germline V gene. The chain's CDR3 is CSVDITATNYGYTF. CDR3 bases: TGCAGCGTGGACATAACAGCCACTAACTATGGCTACACCTTC.

This clone has just a few counts. The rearrangement joins TRBV2 to TRBJ2-1; 11 bases align to TRBD2. Germline trimming cut 6 bases from V and 8 bases from J; bases unmatched to any gene: 6. The CDR3 extends over 14 amino acids. The germline V gene encodes CDR1 SNHLY and CDR2 FYNNEI. The CDR3 DNA sequence: TGTGCCAGCAGGGCCGGGACTAGCGGTGATGAGCAGTTCTTC. Translation: CASRAGTSGDEQFF.

In DNA, the CDR3 is TGTGCCAGTAGTGTTCAAACAAGGGGGGGACAAGAGACCCAGTACTTC. It is translated as CASSVQTRGGQETQYF. The chain links TRBV19 to TRBJ2-5; D is perhaps TRBD2 (7 bases). Germline values: CDR1 LNHDA, CDR2 SQIVND (reference sequence). Trimming shortened V by 5 bases and J by 2 bases, and 18 bases separated the two germline ends. This CDR3 has 16 amino acids.

The chain is built from TRBV7-6 and TRBJ2-2; TRBD2 matches at 12 bases. Trimming at V came to 5 bases and at J to 6 bases, leaving 16 bases not matched to a gene. Germline V lookup: CDR1 SGHVS, CDR2 FNYEAQ. The CDR3 has 19 amino acids. CDR3 coding DNA: TGTGCCAGCAGCCACCTCGGACTAGCGGGGACATCATTCGCCGGGGAGCTGTTTTTT. This gives the protein CASSHLGLAGTSFAGELFF.

V usage is TRBV4-2 and J usage is TRBJ2-5; maybe TRBD1 (6 bases). The V end was cut by 5 bases, the J end by 2 bases, with 15 bases between. The CDR3 runs to 15 residues. Germline lookup yields CDR1 LGHNA and CDR2 YNFKEQ. For the CDR3, the DNA is TGTGCCAGCAGCAAGGACAGAACCTCACAAGAGACCCAGTACTTC. Translated, it gives CASSKDRTSQETQYF.

This clone was seen more than once but under ten times. The chain joins TRBV5-1 to TRBJ2-5, with D perhaps TRBD1 or TRBD2 (6 bases each). This CDR3 spans 20 amino acids. V shed 4 bases and J shed 0 bases, with 28 bases lying between them. Per germline, CDR1 SGHRS and CDR2 YFSETQ. The CDR3 coding sequence is TGCGCCAGCAGCCACGGAGGGGGGAGCGAAACTATAATGTACCAAGAGACCCAGTACTTC. It codes for CASSHGGGSETIMYQETQYF.

This clone was observed a single time. V usage is TRBV5-4 and J usage is TRBJ1-2; D uncertain. Trimming cost V 0 bases and J 6 bases, with 9 bases left between them. CDR1 SGHNT and CDR2 YYREEE come from the germline V gene (reference sequence). There are 13 residues in the CDR3. In DNA form, the CDR3 reads TGTGCCAGCAGCTTGGTAGGGTGGGATGGCTACACCTTC. It encodes CASSLVGWDGYTF.

The gene calls are TRBV5-1 and TRBJ2-7; TRBD2 agrees at 13 bases. The CDR3 sequence is 16 residues long. Per germline, CDR1 SGHRS and CDR2 YFSETQ. V lost 0 bases to trimming and J lost 6 bases; unmatched junction nucleotides: 6. The CDR3, as DNA: TGCGCCAGCAGCTTGGAGGGACTAGCGGGAAGTTTCGAGCAGTACTTC. Protein: CASSLEGLAGSFEQYF.

The chain links TRBV5-1 to TRBJ2-1, with 7 nucleotides matching TRBD2. The CDR3 covers 16 residues. Looked up from germline, CDR1 is SGHRS and CDR2 is YFSETQ. Losses at the gene ends were 2 bases for V and 4 bases for J; bases not matched to a gene: 9. The chain's CDR3 is CASSLNPSGPYNEQFF. CDR3 nucleotides: TGCGCCAGCAGCTTAAATCCTAGCGGACCTTACAATGAGCAGTTCTTC.

V is TRBV9 and J is TRBJ1-2, with D possibly being TRBD1 (5 bases). Trimming pared 4 bases from V and 13 bases from J, leaving 20 bases between. CDR1 is SGDLS, CDR2 YYNGEE, per germline. The CDR3 length is 13 residues. CDR3 protein: CASSPNIIDSPTF. The CDR3 DNA follows: TGTGCCAGCAGCCCAAATATTATAGACAGCCCCACCTTC.

This rearrangement joins TRBV7-3 to TRBJ2-7; tentatively, D is TRBD2 (6 bases). Germline CDR1 and CDR2: SGHTA and FQGTGA. The CDR3 loop spans 17 amino acids. Trimming shortened V by 4 bases and J by 5 bases, and 24 bases separated the two germline ends. CDR3 sequence (DNA): TGTGCCAGCAGCTCCCGATCGGGACCCGCCGGAGGGCACGAGCAGTACTTC. Translation: CASSSRSGPAGGHEQYF.

This clone was counted a single time. The DNA of the CDR3 is TGTGCCAGCAGTTACAGCGGGAGGGCCTACGAGCAGTACTTC. This gives the protein CASSYSGRAYEQYF. The chain couples TRBV6-5 to TRBJ2-7; 10 positions agree with TRBD2. The CDR3 loop spans 14 amino acids. V lost 2 bases and J lost 2; bases outside the gene matches: 0. Germline CDR1 and CDR2: MNHEY and SVGAGI.

The chain links TRBV9 to TRBJ2-2; TRBD1 aligns across 7 bases. Germline lookup yields CDR1 SGDLS and CDR2 YYNGEE. The CDR3 is 14 residues long. V lost 4 bases, J lost 5 bases, and 5 bases stayed unmatched. CDR3 nucleotide sequence: TGTGCCAGCAGCAGGACAGGCCCTACCGGGGAGCTGTTTTTT. Amino acids: CASSRTGPTGELFF.

The genes are TRBV6-5 and TRBJ2-5; no reliable D call. This CDR3 comprises 11 residues. In germline, CDR1 is MNHEY, CDR2 SVGAGI. The germline V and J ends were trimmed by 7 bases and 5 bases, with 8 bases remaining between them. In DNA form, the CDR3 reads TGTGCCAGCAATTTTGGGGAGACCCAGTACTTC. Amino acid sequence: CASNFGETQYF.

J is TRBJ1-5 and V is TRBV19; the D gene is possibly TRBD1 (5 bases). The germline gives CDR1 LNHDA, CDR2 SQIVND (reference sequence). This CDR3 comprises 16 residues. V lost 2 bases, J lost 2 bases, and 13 bases lay in between. The CDR3 here is CASSIKWGGGNQPQHF. The CDR3 DNA sequence: TGTGCCAGTAGTATAAAATGGGGAGGGGGCAATCAGCCCCAGCATTTT. The entire variable domain, with the rest obtained from reference TRBV19 and TRBJ1-5, is as follows: DGGITQSPKYLFRKEGQNVTLSCEQNLNHDAMYWYRQDPGQGLRLIYYSQIVNDFQKGDIAEGYSVSREKKESFPLTVTSAQKNPTAFYLCASSIKWGGGNQPQHFGDGTRLSIL.

The chain combines TRBV18 with TRBJ1-1; 7 nucleotides agree with TRBD1. V lost 6 bases, J lost 1 base, and 2 bases stayed unmatched. The CDR3 consists of 13 residues. Germline CDR1 and CDR2: KGHSH and LQKENI. This CDR3 is CASSGQENTEAFF. CDR3 sequence (DNA): TGTGCCAGCTCCGGACAGGAGAACACTGAAGCTTTCTTT.

This rearrangement joins TRBV2 to TRBJ2-7; tentative D call: TRBD2 (7 bases). The CDR3 has 16 amino acids. Germline values: CDR1 SNHLY, CDR2 FYNNEI. The V end was cut by 0 bases, the J end by 8 bases, with 20 bases between. The CDR3 nucleotides read TGTGCCAGCAGTGAAGCGGGGGCGGGAGTGATCCGTAAGCAGTACTTC. This translates into CASSEAGAGVIRKQYF.

The genes are TRBV12-5 and TRBJ1-1; 11 bases agree with TRBD1. J gave up 7 bases and V 6 bases, and 1 base lay outside the gene matches. The CDR3 loop spans 12 amino acids. In germline, CDR1 is LGHNT, CDR2 FRNRAP. The DNA of the CDR3 is TGTGCTAGTGGGGGACAGGGGGATGAAGCTTTCTTT. Translated, it gives CASGGQGDEAFF.

This clone was seen a few times. This chain joins TRBV28 and TRBJ1-1, with D uncertain. The CDR3 consists of 13 residues. CDR1 and CDR2 from the germline V gene are MDHEN and SYDVKM. V lost 2 bases and J lost 1, with 5 bases in between. CDR3 DNA: TGTGCCAGCAGTTTACCCGCGAACACTGAAGCTTTCTTT. Amino acid sequence: CASSLPANTEAFF.

This rearrangement joins TRBV30 to TRBJ2-1, with D perhaps given as TRBD1 or TRBD2 (5 bases each). The CDR3 has 16 amino acids. The germline V gene has CDR1 GTSNPN and CDR2 SVGIG (reference sequence). V was clipped by 5 bases and J by 0 bases, with 17 bases between them. CDR3 DNA: TGTGCCTGGGGCGTCGGGGCAGGGAGCTCCTACAATGAGCAGTTCTTC. Its protein is CAWGVGAGSSYNEQFF.

This chain uses TRBV7-2 with TRBJ1-1, with D maybe TRBD1 (6 bases). V shed 3 bases and J shed 1 base, with 12 bases lying between them. The CDR3 has 15 amino acids. Germline loops: CDR1 SGHTA, CDR2 FQGNSA. The CDR3 bases are TGTGCCAGCAGCTTCGGACAGAGAACGAACACTGAAGCTTTCTTT. Amino acid sequence: CASSFGQRTNTEAFF.

This sequence joins TRBV7-6 and TRBJ2-2; D not resolved. This CDR3 spans 13 amino acids. Per the germline V gene, CDR1 is SGHVS and CDR2 is FNYEAQ. V was shortened by 1 base and J by 6 bases, with 6 bases between the two germline ends. The CDR3 DNA reads TGTGCCAGCAGCTTAGTAGCCCCCGGGGAGCTGTTTTTT. Translation gives CASSLVAPGELFF.

The V call is TRBV6-5, the J call TRBJ2-5; a weak D match, TRBD2 (5 bases). The CDR3 extends over 12 amino acids. CDR1 and CDR2 (germline): MNHEY, SVGAGI. V was pared by 7 bases and J by 4 bases, with 10 bases between. CDR3 protein: CASKDYAETQYF. The DNA of the CDR3 is TGTGCCAGCAAAGACTATGCAGAGACCCAGTACTTC.

V gene TRBV6-1 combines with J gene TRBJ2-5; TRBD1 aligns across 8 bases. The CDR3 has 15 residues. V lost 7 bases to trimming and J lost 5 bases; unmatched junction nucleotides: 12. Looked up from germline, CDR1 is MNHNS and CDR2 is SASEGT. DNA for the CDR3: TGTGCCAGCACCCGAGGACAGGGTGATGGGGAGACCCAGTACTTC. It encodes CASTRGQGDGETQYF.

The chain employs TRBV5-1 and TRBJ1-3, with 11 bases that match TRBD1. The CDR3 contains 17 residues. The germline V gene encodes CDR1 SGHRS and CDR2 YFSETQ. J gave up 0 bases and V 4 bases, and 6 bases lay outside the gene matches. In nucleotides, the CDR3 is TGCGCCAGCAGCACAGGGACAGGGGGACCCTCTGGAAACACCATATATTTT. Protein sequence: CASSTGTGGPSGNTIYF.

The chain is built from TRBV5-5 and TRBJ2-7; 9 bases line up with TRBD2. The germline V gene has CDR1 SGHKS and CDR2 YYEKEE (reference sequence). The ends lost 4 bases at V and 2 bases at J; junction bases unmatched: 7. The CDR3 covers 15 residues. The chain's CDR3 is CASSTPLAGTYEQYF. The CDR3 coding sequence is TGTGCCAGCAGCACACCCCTAGCGGGAACCTACGAGCAGTACTTC.

The chain uses TRBV5-4 and TRBJ2-2; TRBD2 matches 10 bases. CDR3 size: 15 residues. Germline V gene sequence: CDR1 SGHNT, CDR2 YYREEE (reference sequence). V lost 5 bases and J lost 6; bases outside the gene matches: 7. CDR3 sequence reads: CASRPGLAGAGELFF. CDR3 bases: TGTGCCAGCAGGCCAGGGCTAGCGGGGGCCGGGGAGCTGTTTTTT. The full variable domain, in which reference TRBV5-4 and TRBJ2-2 provide the parts outside the CDR3, is ETGVTQSPTHLIKTRGQQVTLRCSSQSGHNTVSWYQQALGQGPQFIFQYYREEENGRGNFPPRFSGLQFPNYSSELNVNALELDDSALYLCASRPGLAGAGELFFGEGSRLTVL.

The genes are TRBV7-8 and TRBJ2-3; D unclear. Per germline, CDR1 SGHVS and CDR2 FQNEAQ. Trimming took 6 bases from V and 2 from J, leaving 9 bases between them. CDR3 length: 13 amino acids. CDR3 DNA: TGTGCCAGCAGGGCCCCCACCACAGATACGCAGTATTTT. It encodes CASRAPTTDTQYF. Filled out from reference TRBV7-8 and TRBJ2-3, the complete variable domain reads GAGVSQSPRYKVAKRGQDVALRCDPISGHVSLFWYQQALGQGPEFLTYFQNEAQLDKSGLPSDRFFAERPEGSVSTLKIQRTQQEDSAVYLCASRAPTTDTQYFGPGTRLTVL.

This rearrangement joins TRBV6-5 to TRBJ2-7; TRBD2 matches 8 bases. CDR1 is MNHEY, CDR2 SVGAGI, per germline. Unmatched junction bases numbered 7, after V lost 0 bases and J lost 6 bases. The CDR3 totals 15 residues. The CDR3 region is CASSYSPTSGSEQYF. CDR3 nucleotide sequence: TGTGCCAGCAGTTACTCCCCTACTAGCGGAAGCGAGCAGTACTTC.

The chain uses TRBV5-1 and TRBJ2-1, with 7 bases fitting TRBD2. From germline, CDR1 is SGHRS and CDR2 YFSETQ. This CDR3 contains 16 residues. V lost 5 bases and J lost 2; bases outside the gene matches: 10. CDR3 in amino acids: CASRKERGRAYNEQFF. CDR3 bases: TGCGCCAGCAGGAAAGAGCGAGGGAGGGCCTACAATGAGCAGTTCTTC.

This clone was detected only once. V and J are TRBV19 and TRBJ2-2; D is ambiguous. The CDR3 is 13 amino acids. Trimming removed 3 bases from V and 7 bases from J, with 9 bases in between. Germline CDR1 and CDR2: LNHDA and SQIVND (reference sequence). DNA for the CDR3: TGTGCCAGTAGTATTCTCAGAGTCGGGGAGCTGTTTTTT. Its protein product is CASSILRVGELFF. Variable domain in full (rest from reference TRBV19 and TRBJ2-2): DGGITQSPKYLFRKEGQNVTLSCEQNLNHDAMYWYRQDPGQGLRLIYYSQIVNDFQKGDIAEGYSVSREKKESFPLTVTSAQKNPTAFYLCASSILRVGELFFGEGSRLTVL.